The entry below gives a single T cell receptor (beta chain) sequence along with its context. Its antigen remains unknown. This entry comes from a study of long-term antiretroviral therapy in people with HIV. Study-level results: Missing from the dataset were any data on ART adherence, viral resistance or therapy changes.

Version v3.0 of the immunoSEQ assay ran at survey level. The data were produced by immunoSEQ multiplex PCR, yet TCRdb's version contains in-frame clones alone and is incomplete. The table has 25,000 to 30,000 clones, approximately 95% seen once. The sequence was obtained from a man aged 25 to 45 with HIV. The sequencing here drew on unsorted PBMCs, taken 5.3 years after starting antiretroviral therapy.

Here the CDR3 reads CASSQRVQGRSPLHF. The DNA for the CDR3 is TGTGCCAGCAGCCAAAGAGTACAGGGGCGCTCACCCCTCCACTTT. This chain joins TRBV5-6 and TRBJ1-6, with TRBD1 matching 7 bases. Looked up from germline, CDR1 is SGHDT and CDR2 is YYEEEE. CDR3 length: 15 amino acids. After removal of 4 bases from V and 10 bases from J, the junction contained 11 bases not matched to a gene. Full variable domain (remainder filled in from reference TRBV5-6 and TRBJ1-6): DAGVTQSPTHLIKTRGQQVTLRCSPKSGHDTVSWYQQALGQGPQFIFQYYEEEERQRGNFPDRFSGHQFPNYSSELNVNALLLGDSALYLCASSQRVQGRSPLHFGNGTRLTVT.